A few counts support the clone carrying this TCR beta chain. Looked up from germline, CDR1 is MNHNS and CDR2 is SASEGT. Between the trimmed V and J ends, which lost 4 bases and 1 base, there was a span of 7 bases. This CDR3 region has 13 residues. Semi-nested PCR with Nested Universal Primer A followed constant-region reverse priming of full-length variable regions. In TCRdb, the 5' RACE reads were re-called with MiXCR into one record per CDR3 protein. Among thousands of distinct CDR3 sequences listed, 45% to 65% were seen once. V and J are TRBV6-1 and TRBJ1-1; D gene uncertain. The sequenced sample was naive CD4+ T cells sorted from a lymph node. The subset: naive CD4+ T cells, CD4+CD45RA+CD25-. This TCR was recovered from a female donor with breast cancer. CDR3 in amino acids: CASSVERNTEAFF. The DNA for the CDR3 is TGTGCCAGCAGTGTGGAGAGGAACACTGAAGCTTTCTTT.